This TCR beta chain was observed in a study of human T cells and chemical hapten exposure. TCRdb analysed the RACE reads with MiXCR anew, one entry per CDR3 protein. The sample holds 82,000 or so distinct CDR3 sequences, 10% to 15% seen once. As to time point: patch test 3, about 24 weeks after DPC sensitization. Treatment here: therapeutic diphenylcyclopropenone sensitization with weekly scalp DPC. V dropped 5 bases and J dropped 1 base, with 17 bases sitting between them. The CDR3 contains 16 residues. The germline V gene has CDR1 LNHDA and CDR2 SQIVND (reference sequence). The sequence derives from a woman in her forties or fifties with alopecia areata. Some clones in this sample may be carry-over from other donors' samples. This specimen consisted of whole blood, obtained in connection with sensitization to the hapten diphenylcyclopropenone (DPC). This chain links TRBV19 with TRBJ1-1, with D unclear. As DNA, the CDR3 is TGTGCCAGTAGTCCACACTTACCCGGAGGGAACACTGAAGCTTTCTTT. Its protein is CASSPHLPGGNTEAFF.